This TCR beta chain was observed in a study of CD8 T cells in ankylosing spondylitis. This clonotype was found many times. Its specificity is unknown. Study results and caveats: Earlier literature documents some of the motif variants in reactive arthritis synovial fluid and blood. Disease-associated clones were CD8+ and fairly uncommon in peripheral blood. Disease-associated clones were reportedly significantly overrepresented in matched ankylosing spondylitis synovial fluid.

For TCR beta, libraries came from quantitative 5'-RACE with molecular barcodes. TCRdb recomputed calls from the 5' RACE reads with MiXCR, one row per CDR3 protein. The sample carries 150,000 to 200,000 distinct CDR3 sequences, approximately 10% recorded once. This CDR3 spans 14 amino acids. The junction had 5 bases not matched to a gene; V was cut back by 4 bases and J by 2 bases. The receptor's source is a male donor with ankylosing spondylitis or in good health (not recorded which). The chain joins TRBV12-3 or TRBV12-4 to TRBJ2-7; TRBD2 matches at 7 bases. Sequencing was carried out using blood, either unsorted or a sorted T cell fraction (not recorded which). CDR3 protein: CASSWGGTTYEQYF. Written as DNA, the CDR3 is TGTGCCAGCAGTTGGGGGGGTACAACCTACGAGCAGTACTTC.